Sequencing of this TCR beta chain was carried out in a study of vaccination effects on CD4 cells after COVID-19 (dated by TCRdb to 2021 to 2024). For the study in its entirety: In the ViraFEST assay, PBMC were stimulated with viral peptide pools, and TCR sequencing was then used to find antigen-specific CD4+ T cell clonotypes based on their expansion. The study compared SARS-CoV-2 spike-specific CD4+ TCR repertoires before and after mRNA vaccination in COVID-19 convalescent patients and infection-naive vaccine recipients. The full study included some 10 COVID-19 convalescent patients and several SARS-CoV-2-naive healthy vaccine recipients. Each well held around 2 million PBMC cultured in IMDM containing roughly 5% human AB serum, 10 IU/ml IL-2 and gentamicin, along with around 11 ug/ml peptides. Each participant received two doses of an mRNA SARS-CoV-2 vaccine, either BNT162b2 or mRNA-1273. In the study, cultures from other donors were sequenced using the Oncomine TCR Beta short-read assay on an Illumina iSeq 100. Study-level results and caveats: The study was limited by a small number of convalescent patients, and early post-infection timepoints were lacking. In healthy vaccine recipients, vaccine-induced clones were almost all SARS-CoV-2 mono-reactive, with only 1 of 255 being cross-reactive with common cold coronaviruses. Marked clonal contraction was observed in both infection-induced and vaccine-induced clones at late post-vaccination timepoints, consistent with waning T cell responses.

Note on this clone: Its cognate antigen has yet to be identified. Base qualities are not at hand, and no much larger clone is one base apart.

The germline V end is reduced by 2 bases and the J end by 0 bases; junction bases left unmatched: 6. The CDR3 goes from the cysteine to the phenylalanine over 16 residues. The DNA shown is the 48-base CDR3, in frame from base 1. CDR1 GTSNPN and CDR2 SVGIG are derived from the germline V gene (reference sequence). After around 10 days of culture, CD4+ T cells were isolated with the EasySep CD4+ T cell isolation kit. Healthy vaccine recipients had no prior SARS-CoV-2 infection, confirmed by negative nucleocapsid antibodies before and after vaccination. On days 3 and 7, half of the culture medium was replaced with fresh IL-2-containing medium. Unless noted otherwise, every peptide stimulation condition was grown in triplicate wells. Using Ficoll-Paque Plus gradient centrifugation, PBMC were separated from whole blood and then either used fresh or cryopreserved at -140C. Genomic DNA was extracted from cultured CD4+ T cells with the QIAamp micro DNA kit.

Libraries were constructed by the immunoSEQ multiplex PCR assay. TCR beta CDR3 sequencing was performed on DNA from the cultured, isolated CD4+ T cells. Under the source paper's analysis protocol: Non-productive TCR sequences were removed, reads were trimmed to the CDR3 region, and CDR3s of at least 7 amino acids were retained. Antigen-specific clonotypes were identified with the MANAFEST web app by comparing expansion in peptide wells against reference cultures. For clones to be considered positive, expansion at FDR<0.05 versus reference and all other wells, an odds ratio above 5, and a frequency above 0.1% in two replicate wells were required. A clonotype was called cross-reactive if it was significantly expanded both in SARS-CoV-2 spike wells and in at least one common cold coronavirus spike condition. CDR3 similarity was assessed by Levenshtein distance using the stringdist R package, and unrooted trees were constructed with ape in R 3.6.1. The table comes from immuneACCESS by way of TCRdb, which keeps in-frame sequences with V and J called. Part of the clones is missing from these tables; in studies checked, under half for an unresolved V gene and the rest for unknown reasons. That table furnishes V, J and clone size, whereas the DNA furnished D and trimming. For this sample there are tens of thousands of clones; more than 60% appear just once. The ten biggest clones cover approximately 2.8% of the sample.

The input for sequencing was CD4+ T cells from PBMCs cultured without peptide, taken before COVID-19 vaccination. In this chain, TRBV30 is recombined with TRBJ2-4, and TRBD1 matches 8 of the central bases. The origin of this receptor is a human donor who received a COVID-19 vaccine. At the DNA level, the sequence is TGTGCCTGGAGTATAGGACAGGGCTTAGCCAAAAACATTCAGTACTTC. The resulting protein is CAWSIGQGLAKNIQYF.